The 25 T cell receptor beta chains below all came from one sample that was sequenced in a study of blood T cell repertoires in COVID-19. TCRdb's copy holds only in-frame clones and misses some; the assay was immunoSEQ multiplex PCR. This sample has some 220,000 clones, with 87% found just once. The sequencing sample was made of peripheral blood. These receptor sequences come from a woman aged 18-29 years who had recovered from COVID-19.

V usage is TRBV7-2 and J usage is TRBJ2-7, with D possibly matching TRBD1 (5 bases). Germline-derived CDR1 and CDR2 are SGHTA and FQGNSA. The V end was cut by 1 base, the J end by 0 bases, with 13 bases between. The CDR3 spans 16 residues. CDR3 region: CASSLGLRVGSYEQYF. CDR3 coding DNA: TGTGCCAGCAGCTTAGGCCTCAGGGTAGGCTCCTACGAGCAGTACTTC. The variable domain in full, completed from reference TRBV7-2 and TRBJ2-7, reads GAGVSQSPSNKVTEKGKDVELRCDPISGHTALYWYRQSLGQGLEFLIYFQGNSAPDKSGLPSDRFSAERTGGSVSTLTIQRTQQEDSAVYLCASSLGLRVGSYEQYFGPGTRLTVT.

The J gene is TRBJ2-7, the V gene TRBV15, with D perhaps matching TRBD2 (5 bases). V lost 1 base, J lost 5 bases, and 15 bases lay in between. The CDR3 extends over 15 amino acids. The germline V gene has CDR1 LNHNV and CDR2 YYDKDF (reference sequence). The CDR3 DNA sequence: TGTGCCACCAGCAGAGTAGGTCGGGGTTCCGACGAGCAGTACTTC. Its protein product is CATSRVGRGSDEQYF.

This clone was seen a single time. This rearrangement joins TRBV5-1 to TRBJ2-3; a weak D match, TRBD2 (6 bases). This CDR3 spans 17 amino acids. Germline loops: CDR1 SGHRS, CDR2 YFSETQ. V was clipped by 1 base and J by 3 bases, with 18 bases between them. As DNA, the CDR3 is TGCGCCAGCAGCTTGAGAAGCGGGTTGAATCCTACAGATACGCAGTATTTT. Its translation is CASSLRSGLNPTDTQYF.

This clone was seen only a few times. CDR3 DNA sequence: TGTGCCAGCAGCTTCGGGACTAGCGGGAGACGGACCTACGAGCAGTACTTC. Protein sequence: CASSFGTSGRRTYEQYF. The chain employs TRBV5-6 and TRBJ2-7; 14 nucleotides agree with TRBD2. V lost 2 bases, J lost 2 bases, and 6 bases stayed unmatched. CDR1 is SGHDT, CDR2 YYEEEE, per germline. This CDR3 is 17 amino acids long.

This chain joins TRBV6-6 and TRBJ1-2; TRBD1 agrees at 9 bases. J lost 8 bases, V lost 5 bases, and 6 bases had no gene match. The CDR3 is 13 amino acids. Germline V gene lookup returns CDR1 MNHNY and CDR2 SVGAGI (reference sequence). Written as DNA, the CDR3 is TGTGCCAGCAGTCAGACAGGGGGTGTGGGCTACACCTTC. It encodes CASSQTGGVGYTF.

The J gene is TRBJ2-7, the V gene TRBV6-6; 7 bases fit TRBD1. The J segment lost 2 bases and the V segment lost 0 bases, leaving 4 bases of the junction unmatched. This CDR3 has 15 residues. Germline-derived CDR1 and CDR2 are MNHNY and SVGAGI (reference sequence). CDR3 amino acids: CASSYSGTVTYEQYF. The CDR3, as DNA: TGTGCCAGCAGTTACTCCGGGACAGTAACCTACGAGCAGTACTTC.

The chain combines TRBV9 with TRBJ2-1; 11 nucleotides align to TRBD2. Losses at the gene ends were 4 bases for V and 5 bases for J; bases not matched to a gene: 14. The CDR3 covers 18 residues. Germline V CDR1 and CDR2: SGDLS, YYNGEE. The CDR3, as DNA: TGTGCCAGCAGCCCCCGACAGATACTAGCGGGAGCTAACAATGAGCAGTTCTTC. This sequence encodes CASSPRQILAGANNEQFF.

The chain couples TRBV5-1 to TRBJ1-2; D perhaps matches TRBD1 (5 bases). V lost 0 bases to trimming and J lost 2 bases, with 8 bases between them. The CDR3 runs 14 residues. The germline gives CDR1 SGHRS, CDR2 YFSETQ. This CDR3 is CASSLGQRNYGYTF. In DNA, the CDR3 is TGCGCCAGCAGCTTGGGACAGAGGAACTATGGCTACACCTTC.

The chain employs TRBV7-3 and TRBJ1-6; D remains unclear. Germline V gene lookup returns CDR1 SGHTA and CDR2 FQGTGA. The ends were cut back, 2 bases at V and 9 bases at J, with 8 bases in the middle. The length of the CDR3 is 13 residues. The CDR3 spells CASSLATGSPLHF. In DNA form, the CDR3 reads TGTGCCAGCAGCTTAGCCACTGGTTCACCCCTCCACTTT.

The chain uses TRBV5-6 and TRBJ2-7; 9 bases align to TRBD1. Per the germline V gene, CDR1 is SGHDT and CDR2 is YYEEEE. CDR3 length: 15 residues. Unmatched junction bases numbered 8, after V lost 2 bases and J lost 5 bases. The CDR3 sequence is CASSLVGQGKNEQYF. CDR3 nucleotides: TGTGCCAGCAGCTTAGTAGGACAGGGGAAGAACGAGCAGTACTTC.

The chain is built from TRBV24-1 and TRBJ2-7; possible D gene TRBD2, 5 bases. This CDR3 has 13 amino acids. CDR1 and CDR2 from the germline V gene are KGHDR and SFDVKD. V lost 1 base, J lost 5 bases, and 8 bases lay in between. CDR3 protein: CATSDFAGHEQYF. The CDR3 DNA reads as TGTGCCACCAGTGATTTCGCGGGCCACGAGCAGTACTTC.

The CDR3 region is CASSLRLAGSNEQFF. In DNA, the CDR3 is TGTGCCAGCAGCCTCCGACTAGCGGGGAGCAATGAGCAGTTCTTC. This chain connects TRBV4-2 to TRBJ2-1; 11 bases are a match to TRBD2. J lost 6 bases, V lost 4 bases, and 5 bases had no gene match. Germline V CDR1 and CDR2: LGHNA, YNFKEQ. The CDR3 has 15 amino acids.

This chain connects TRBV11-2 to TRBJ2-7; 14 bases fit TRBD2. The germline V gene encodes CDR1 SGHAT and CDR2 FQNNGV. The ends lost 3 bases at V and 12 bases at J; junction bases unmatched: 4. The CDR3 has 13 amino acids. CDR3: CASSLGLAGEGYF. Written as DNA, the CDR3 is TGTGCCAGCAGCTTGGGACTAGCGGGAGAGGGGTACTTC.

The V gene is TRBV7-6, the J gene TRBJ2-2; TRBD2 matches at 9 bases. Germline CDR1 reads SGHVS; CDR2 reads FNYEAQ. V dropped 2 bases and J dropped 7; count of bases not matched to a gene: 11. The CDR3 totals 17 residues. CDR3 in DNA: TGTGCCAGCAGCTTACGCGCTAGCGGGAATGGTGTCGGGGAGCTGTTTTTT. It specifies CASSLRASGNGVGELFF.

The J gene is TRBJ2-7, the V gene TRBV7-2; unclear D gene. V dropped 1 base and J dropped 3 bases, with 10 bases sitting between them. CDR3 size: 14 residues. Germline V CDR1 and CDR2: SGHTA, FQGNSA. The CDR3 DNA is TGTGCCAGCAGCTTAGACCGCTCACTCTACGAGCAGTACTTC. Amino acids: CASSLDRSLYEQYF. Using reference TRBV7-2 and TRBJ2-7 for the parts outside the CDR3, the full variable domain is GAGVSQSPSNKVTEKGKDVELRCDPISGHTALYWYRQSLGQGLEFLIYFQGNSAPDKSGLPSDRFSAERTGGSVSTLTIQRTQQEDSAVYLCASSLDRSLYEQYFGPGTRLTVT.

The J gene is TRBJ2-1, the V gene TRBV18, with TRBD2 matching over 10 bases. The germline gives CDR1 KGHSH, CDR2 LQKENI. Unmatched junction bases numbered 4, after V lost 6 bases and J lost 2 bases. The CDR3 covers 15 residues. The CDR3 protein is CASSRLAGAYNEQFF. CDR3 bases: TGTGCCAGCTCGCGTCTAGCGGGAGCCTACAATGAGCAGTTCTTC.

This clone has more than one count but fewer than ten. The CDR3 sequence: CASSYRGPNQPQHF. The CDR3 region has the DNA TGTGCCAGCAGTTACAGAGGGCCAAATCAGCCCCAGCATTTT. The chain carries TRBV6-5 and TRBJ1-5; no reliable D call. V lost 2 bases and J 4 bases, leaving 9 bases between the germline ends. Germline V gene lookup returns CDR1 MNHEY and CDR2 SVGAGI. This CDR3 has 14 amino acids.

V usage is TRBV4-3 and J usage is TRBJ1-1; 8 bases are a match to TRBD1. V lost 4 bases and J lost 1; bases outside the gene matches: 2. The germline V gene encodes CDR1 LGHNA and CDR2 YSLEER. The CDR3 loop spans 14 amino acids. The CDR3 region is CASSLQGGNTEAFF. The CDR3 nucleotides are TGCGCCAGCAGCCTACAGGGGGGGAACACTGAAGCTTTCTTT.

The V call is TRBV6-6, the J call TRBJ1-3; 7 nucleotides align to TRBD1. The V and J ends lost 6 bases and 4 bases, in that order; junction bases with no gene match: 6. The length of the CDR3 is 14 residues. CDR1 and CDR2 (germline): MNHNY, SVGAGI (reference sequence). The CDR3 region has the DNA TGTGCCAGCAGACCTGACAGGGCCGGAAACACCATATATTTT. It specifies CASRPDRAGNTIYF.

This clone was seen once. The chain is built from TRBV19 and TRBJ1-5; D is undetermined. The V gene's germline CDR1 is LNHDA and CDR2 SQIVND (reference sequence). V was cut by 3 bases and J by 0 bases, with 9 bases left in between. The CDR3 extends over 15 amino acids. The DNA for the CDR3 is TGTGCCAGTAGTATTTTCAGTTATAGCAATCAGCCCCAGCATTTT. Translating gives CASSIFSYSNQPQHF.

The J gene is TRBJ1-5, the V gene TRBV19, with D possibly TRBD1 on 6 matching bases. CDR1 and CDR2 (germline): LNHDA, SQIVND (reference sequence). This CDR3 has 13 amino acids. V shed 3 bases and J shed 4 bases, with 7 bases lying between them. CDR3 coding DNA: TGTGCCAGTAGTATCAGGGGAAATCAGCCCCAGCATTTT. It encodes CASSIRGNQPQHF.

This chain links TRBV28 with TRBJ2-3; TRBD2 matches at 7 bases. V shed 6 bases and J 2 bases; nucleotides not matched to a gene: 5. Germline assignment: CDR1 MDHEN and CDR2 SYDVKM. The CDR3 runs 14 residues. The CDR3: CASRTAGPTDTQYF. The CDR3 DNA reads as TGTGCCAGCAGGACAGCGGGGCCCACAGATACGCAGTATTTT.

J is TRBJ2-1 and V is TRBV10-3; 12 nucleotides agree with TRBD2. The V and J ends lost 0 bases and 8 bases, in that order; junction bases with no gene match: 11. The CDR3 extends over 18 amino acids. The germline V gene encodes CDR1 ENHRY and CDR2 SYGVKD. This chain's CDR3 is CAISESRLTSGRRDEQFF. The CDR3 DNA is TGTGCCATCAGTGAGTCCCGACTAACTAGCGGGAGGCGGGATGAGCAGTTCTTC.

The CDR3 loop is CASSYSFDRANYGYTF. Written as DNA, the CDR3 is TGTGCCAGCAGTTACTCGTTTGACAGAGCTAACTATGGCTACACCTTC. This chain links TRBV6-5 with TRBJ1-2; tentatively, D is TRBD1 (5 bases). Trimming stripped 0 bases from V and 0 bases from J, with 11 bases between. This CDR3 contains 16 residues. Germline V gene sequence: CDR1 MNHEY, CDR2 SVGAGI.

CDR3 bases: TGCGCCAGCAGCTTTAGGGACAGGGACGAGCAGTACTTC. It is translated as CASSFRDRDEQYF. The genes are TRBV5-1 and TRBJ2-7; 9 positions match TRBD1. V dropped 2 bases and J dropped 5; count of bases not matched to a gene: 2. The germline V gene has CDR1 SGHRS and CDR2 YFSETQ. The CDR3 consists of 13 residues. The whole variable domain, remainder taken from reference TRBV5-1 and TRBJ2-7, is KAGVTQTPRYLIKTRGQQVTLSCSPISGHRSVSWYQQTPGQGLQFLFEYFSETQRNKGNFPGRFSGRQFSNSRSEMNVSTLELGDSALYLCASSFRDRDEQYFGPGTRLTVT.